Given below is one TCR beta chain in context. The data are from a study of blood T cell repertoires in COVID-19. The germline V gene has CDR1 LNHDA and CDR2 SQIVND (reference sequence). V was trimmed by 0 bases and J by 2 bases, leaving 14 bases between them. This CDR3 is built from 17 residues. The table came from immunoSEQ multiplex PCR; TCRdb's copy has only in-frame clones and leaves some out. The top ten hold over 7.5% of the sample, which has approximately 180,000 clones, around 80% seen once. This TCR derives from a woman in her 70s with acute or convalescent COVID-19. This chain links TRBV19 with TRBJ1-3; no definite D call. Sequencing used peripheral blood. The CDR3 DNA reads TGTGCCAGTAGTATAGATGCCCAAAGTTCGGCTGGAAACACCATATATTTT. This gives the protein CASSIDAQSSAGNTIYF.